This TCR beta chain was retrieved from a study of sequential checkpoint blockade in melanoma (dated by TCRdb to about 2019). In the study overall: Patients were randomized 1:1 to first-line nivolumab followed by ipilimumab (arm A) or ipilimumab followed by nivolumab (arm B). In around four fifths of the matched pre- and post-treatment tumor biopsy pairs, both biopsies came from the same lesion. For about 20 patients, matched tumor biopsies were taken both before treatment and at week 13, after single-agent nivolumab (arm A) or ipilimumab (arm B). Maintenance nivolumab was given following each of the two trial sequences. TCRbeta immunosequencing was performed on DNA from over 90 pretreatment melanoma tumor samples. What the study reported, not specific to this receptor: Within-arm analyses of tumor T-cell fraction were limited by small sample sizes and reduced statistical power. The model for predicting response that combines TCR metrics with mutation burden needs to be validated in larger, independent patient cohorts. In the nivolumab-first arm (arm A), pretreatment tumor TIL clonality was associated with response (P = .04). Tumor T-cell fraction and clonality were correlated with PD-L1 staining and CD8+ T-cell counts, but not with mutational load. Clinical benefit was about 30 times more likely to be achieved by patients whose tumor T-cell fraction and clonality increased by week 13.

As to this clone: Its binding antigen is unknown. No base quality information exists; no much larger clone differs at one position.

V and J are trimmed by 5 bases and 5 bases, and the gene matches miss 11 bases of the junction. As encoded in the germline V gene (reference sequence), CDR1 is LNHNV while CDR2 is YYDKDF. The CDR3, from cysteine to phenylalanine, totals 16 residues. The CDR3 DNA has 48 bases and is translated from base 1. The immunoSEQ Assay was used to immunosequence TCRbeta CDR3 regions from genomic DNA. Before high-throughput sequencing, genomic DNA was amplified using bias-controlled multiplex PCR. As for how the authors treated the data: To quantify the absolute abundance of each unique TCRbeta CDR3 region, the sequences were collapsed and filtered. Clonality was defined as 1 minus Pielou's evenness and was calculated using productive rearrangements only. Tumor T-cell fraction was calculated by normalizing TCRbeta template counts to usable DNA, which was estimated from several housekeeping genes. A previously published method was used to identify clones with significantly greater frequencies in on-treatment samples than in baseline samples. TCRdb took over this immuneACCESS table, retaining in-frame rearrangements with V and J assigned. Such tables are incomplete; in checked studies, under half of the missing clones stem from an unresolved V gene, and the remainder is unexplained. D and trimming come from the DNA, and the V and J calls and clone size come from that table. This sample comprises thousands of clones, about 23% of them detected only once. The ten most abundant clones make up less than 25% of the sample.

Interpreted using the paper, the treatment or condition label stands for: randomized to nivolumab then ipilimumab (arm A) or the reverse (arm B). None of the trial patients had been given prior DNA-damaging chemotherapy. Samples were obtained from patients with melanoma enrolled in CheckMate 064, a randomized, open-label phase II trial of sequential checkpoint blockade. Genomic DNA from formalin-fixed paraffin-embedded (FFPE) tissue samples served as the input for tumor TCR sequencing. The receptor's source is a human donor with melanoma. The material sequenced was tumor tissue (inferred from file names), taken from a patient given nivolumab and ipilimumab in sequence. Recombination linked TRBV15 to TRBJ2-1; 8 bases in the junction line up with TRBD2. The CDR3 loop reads CATSGSPSGSNNEQFF. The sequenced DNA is TGTGCCACCAGCGGCTCCCCTAGCGGGTCCAACAATGAGCAGTTCTTC.